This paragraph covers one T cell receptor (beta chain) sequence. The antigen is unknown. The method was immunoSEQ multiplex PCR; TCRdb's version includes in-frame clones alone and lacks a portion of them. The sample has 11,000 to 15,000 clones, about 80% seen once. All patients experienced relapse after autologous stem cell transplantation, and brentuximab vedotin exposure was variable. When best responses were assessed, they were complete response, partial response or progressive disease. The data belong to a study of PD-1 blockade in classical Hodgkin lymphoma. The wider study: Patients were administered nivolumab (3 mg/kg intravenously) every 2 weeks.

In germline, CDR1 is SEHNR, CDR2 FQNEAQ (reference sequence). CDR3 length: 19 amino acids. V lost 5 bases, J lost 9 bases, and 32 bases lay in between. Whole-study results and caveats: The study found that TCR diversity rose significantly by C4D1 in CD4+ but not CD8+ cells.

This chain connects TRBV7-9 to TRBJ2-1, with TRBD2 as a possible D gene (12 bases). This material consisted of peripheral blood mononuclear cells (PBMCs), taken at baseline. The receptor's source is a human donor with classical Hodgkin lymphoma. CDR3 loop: CASSRDRGTSGRWAVEQFF. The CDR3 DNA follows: TGTGCCAGCAGCCGGGACAGGGGGACTAGCGGGCGTTGGGCGGTTGAGCAGTTCTTC.